This TCR beta chain was sequenced during a study of vaccination and CD4 T cells after COVID-19. Whole-study context: The authors exposed cells to overlapping spike peptides derived from SARS-CoV-2, HCoV-NL63, HCoV-OC43 and HCoV-229E. Each control was exposed to a CEFX pool, an HIV-1 Nef pool, or no peptide at all.

On this clonotype: The antigen remains unidentified.

Sequencing of cultured CD4+ T cell DNA used the Oncomine TCR Beta short-read assay. TCRdb called the PCR reads again in MiXCR, with one record for every CDR3 protein. The sample has almost 20,000 distinct CDR3 sequences; 52% are singletons. This CDR3 has 13 amino acids. V was shortened by 0 bases and J by 1 base, with 7 bases between the two germline ends. Germline V lookup: CDR1 DFQATT, CDR2 SNEGSKA (reference sequence). Indicated treatment: roughly ten-day PBMC culture with coronavirus spike peptide pools or control peptides (ViraFEST assay). Study-wide results and caveats: Median counts of SARS-CoV-2-reactive clonotypes increased from roughly 22 to 38; this difference was not significant.

The chain employs TRBV20-1 and TRBJ2-7; D ambiguous. This sequence was found in a human donor who had recovered from COVID-19. The sample comprised CD4+ T cells from blood, cultured in vitro. CDR3 coding DNA: TGCAGTGCTAGAGATGTGGGATCCTACGAGCAGTACTTC. It is translated as CSARDVGSYEQYF.